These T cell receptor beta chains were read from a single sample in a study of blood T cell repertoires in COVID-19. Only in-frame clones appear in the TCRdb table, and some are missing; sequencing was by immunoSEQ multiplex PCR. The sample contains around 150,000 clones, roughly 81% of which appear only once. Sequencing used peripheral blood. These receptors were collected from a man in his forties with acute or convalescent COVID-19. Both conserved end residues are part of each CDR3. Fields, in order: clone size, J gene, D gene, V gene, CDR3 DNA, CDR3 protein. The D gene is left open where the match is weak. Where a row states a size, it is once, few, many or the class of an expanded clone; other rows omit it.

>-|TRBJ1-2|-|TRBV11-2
TGTGCCAGCAGCTTATTGAGCAGGGATGGCTACACCTTC
CASSLLSRDGYTF
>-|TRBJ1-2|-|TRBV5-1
TGCGCCAGCAGCTTGGCCACGGGTATGGGCTATGGCTACACCTTC
CASSLATGMGYGYTF
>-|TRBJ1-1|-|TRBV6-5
TGTGCCAGCAGTAACCGGTTCACTGAAGCTTTCTTT
CASSNRFTEAFF
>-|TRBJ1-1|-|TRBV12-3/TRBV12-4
TGTGCCAGCAGGACAGAGCAGAACACTGAAGCTTTCTTT
CASRTEQNTEAFF
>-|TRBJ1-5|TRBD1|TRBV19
TGTGCCAGTAGTCCGGGACAGCACAATCAGCCCCAGCATTTT
CASSPGQHNQPQHF
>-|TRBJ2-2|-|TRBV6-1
TGTGCCAGCAGTGAATGGGCCCTGAACACCGGGGAGCTGTTTTTT
CASSEWALNTGELFF
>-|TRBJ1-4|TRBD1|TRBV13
TGTGCCAGCAACTTTTTTAGCCGGGACAGGGAACAACTGTTTTTT
CASNFFSRDREQLFF
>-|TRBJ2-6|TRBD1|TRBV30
TGTGCCTGGTCAACAGGGGCTGGGGCCAACGTCCTGACTTTC
CAWSTGAGANVLTF
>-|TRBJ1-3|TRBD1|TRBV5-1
TGCGCCAGCAGCTTGGGGGACAGGGCTGGAAACACCATATATTTT
CASSLGDRAGNTIYF
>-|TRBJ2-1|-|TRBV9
TGTGCCAGCAGCCCCACCGCGGACACCTACAATGAGCAGTTCTTC
CASSPTADTYNEQFF
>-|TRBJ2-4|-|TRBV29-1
TGCAGCGTTGTCACAGGGTTATCGGCCAAAAACATTCAGTACTTC
CSVVTGLSAKNIQYF
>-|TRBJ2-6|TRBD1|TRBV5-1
TGCGCCAGCAGCGGGACAGGGGTAGCTGGGGCCAACGTCCTGACTTTC
CASSGTGVAGANVLTF
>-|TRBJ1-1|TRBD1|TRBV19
TGTGCCAGTAGCTCTCCGGGACAGGGTTATCTCCCTGAAGCTTTCTTT
CASSSPGQGYLPEAFF
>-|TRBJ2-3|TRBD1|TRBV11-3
TGTGCCAGCAGCCAGGGGACAGGGGGAACAGATACGCAGTATTTT
CASSQGTGGTDTQYF
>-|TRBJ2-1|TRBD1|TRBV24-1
TGTGCCACCAGTGATTCAAAGGGACAGGGCTCCTACAATGGGCAGTTCTTC
CATSDSKGQGSYNGQFF
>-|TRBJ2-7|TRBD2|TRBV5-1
TGCGCCAGCAGCTCTGGGACTAGCTACGAGCAGTACTTC
CASSSGTSYEQYF
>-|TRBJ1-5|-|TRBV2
TGTGCCAGCAAGGGGTTTGGGAGCAATCAGCCCCAGCATTTT
CASKGFGSNQPQHF
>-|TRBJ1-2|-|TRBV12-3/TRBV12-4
TGTGCCAGCAGTCACATCAGGGATGGCTACACCTTC
CASSHIRDGYTF
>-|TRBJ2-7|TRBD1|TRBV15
TGTGCCACCAGCAGAGATCTTATAGGACAGGGGACCTACGAGCAGTACTTC
CATSRDLIGQGTYEQYF
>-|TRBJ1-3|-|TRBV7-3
TGTGCCAGCAGCCCCCAGGGCGGCTCTGGAAACACCATATATTTT
CASSPQGGSGNTIYF
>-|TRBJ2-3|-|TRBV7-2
TGTGCCAGCAGCTTAGGAAGTTCCGGGAGCACAGATACGCAGTATTTT
CASSLGSSGSTDTQYF
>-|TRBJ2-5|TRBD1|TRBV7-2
TGTGCCAGCAGCTGGGACAGGCAAGAGACCCAGTACTTC
CASSWDRQETQYF
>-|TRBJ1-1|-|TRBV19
TGTGCCAGTAGTATCGAGGAGACCTTCATGAACACTGAAGCTTTCTTT
CASSIEETFMNTEAFF
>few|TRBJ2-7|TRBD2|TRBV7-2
TGTGCCAGCAGCTTAGATGGGGGGGATAGCTCCTACGAGCAGTACTTC
CASSLDGGDSSYEQYF
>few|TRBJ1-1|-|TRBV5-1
TGCGCCAGCAGCTTGGGGTTCCGGACTGAAGCTTTCTTT
CASSLGFRTEAFF
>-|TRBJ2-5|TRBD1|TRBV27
TGTGCCAGCAGTCCATACAGGGGCGCCCGAGAGACCCAGTACTTC
CASSPYRGARETQYF
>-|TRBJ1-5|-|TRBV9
TGTGCCAGCAGCCCAGACGGGGACTTTGGGCAGCCCCAGCATTTT
CASSPDGDFGQPQHF
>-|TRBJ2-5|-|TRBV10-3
TGTGCCATCAGTAGGGGAGGTGGGGGAGACCAGTACTTC
CAISRGGGGDQYF
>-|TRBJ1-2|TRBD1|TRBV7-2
TGTGCCAGCAGCCCGGACAGGGAAGATGGCTACACCTTC
CASSPDREDGYTF
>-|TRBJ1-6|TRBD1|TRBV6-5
TGTGCCAGCAGTTCTCCCGGACAGGGATGGTCACCCCTCCACTTT
CASSSPGQGWSPLHF
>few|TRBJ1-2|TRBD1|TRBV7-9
TGTGCCAGCAGCTCGGACAGGGGAAATAACTATGGCTACACCTTC
CASSSDRGNNYGYTF
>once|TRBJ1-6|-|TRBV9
TGTGCCAGCAGCGTAGATTCGCGGATCAATTCACCCCTCCACTTT
CASSVDSRINSPLHF
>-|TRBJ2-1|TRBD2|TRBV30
TGTGCCTGGAGTGTACTAGCGGGGTATAGCTCCTACAATGAGCAGTTCTTC
CAWSVLAGYSSYNEQFF
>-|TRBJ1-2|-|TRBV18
TGTGCCAGCTCACCAAACGGGGACACCTCGTATGGCTACACCTTC
CASSPNGDTSYGYTF
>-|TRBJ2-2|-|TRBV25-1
TGTGCCAGCAGTAAGCAGGGAAGGGCCGGGGAGCTGTTTTTT
CASSKQGRAGELFF
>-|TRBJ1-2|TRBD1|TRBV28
TGTGCCAGCAGCTCAACAAGGACAGGGGGCAATGGCTACACCTTC
CASSSTRTGGNGYTF
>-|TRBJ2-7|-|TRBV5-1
TGCGCCAGCAGCTTAGGGGGCTACGAGCAGTACTTC
CASSLGGYEQYF
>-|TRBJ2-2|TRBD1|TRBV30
TGTGCCTGGAGTCGGGACAGCTACACCGGGGAGCTGTTTTTT
CAWSRDSYTGELFF
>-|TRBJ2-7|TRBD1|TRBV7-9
TGTGCCAGCAGCCCCGGGACAGGGAAAAACTCCTACGAGCAGTACTTC
CASSPGTGKNSYEQYF
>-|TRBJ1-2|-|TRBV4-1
TGCGCCAGCAGCCAAGATGAGGGTTCTAACTATGGCTACACCTTC
CASSQDEGSNYGYTF
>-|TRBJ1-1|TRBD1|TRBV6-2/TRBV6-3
TGTGCCAGCAGTTCCCGGGACAGGGGGAATGGGAGGTATGAAGCTTTCTTT
CASSSRDRGNGRYEAFF
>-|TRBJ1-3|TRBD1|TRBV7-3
TGTGCCAGCAGGGGACTTGGGACAGTCAGCTCTGGAAACACCATATATTTT
CASRGLGTVSSGNTIYF
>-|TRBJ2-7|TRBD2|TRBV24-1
TGTGCCACCAGTTGGACTAGAAGGGGCTACGAGCAGTACTTC
CATSWTRRGYEQYF
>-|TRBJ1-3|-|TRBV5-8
TGTGCCAGCAGCTTGGGCGGGGACACCATATATTTT
CASSLGGDTIYF
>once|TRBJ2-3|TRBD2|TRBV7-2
TGTGCCAGCAGCTCCCATGGGACTAGCGGGGGTCTCGCAGATACGCAGTATTTT
CASSSHGTSGGLADTQYF
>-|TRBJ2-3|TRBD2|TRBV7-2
TGTGCCAGCAGCTTGGGGACTATTAGCACAGATACGCAGTATTTT
CASSLGTISTDTQYF
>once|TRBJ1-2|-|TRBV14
TGTGCCAGCAGCCGAGACGGGGAATTCGGCTACACCTTC
CASSRDGEFGYTF
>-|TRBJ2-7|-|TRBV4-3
TGCGCCAGCAGTCTCTTCCGGGGGTACGAGCAGTACTTC
CASSLFRGYEQYF
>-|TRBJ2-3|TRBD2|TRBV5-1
TGCGCCAGCAGCTCAGGACTAGCGGGCCTCAGCACAGATACGCAGTATTTT
CASSSGLAGLSTDTQYF
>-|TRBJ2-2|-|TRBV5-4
TGTGCCAGCAGCTTGGAGGCAGGGGTTCCCGGGGAGCTGTTTTTT
CASSLEAGVPGELFF
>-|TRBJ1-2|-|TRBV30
TGTGCCTGGGTTGGACAGTCTCCATCCCTAGGCTACACCTTC
CAWVGQSPSLGYTF
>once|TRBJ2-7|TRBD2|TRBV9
TGTGCCAGCAGCCCACAATCCGGGGGGTCTTACGAGCAGTACTTC
CASSPQSGGSYEQYF
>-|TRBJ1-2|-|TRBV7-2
TGTGCCAGCAGCTTAGTTCGGGGAAGCTACACCTTC
CASSLVRGSYTF
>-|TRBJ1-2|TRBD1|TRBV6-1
TGTGCCAGCAGTGACCAGGGGGTAATCTATGGCTACACCTTC
CASSDQGVIYGYTF
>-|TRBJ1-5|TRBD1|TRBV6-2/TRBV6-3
TGTGCCAGCAGTCTGAGGGACAGGGGGCGGTGGGGTCTTCAGCCCCAGCATTTT
CASSLRDRGRWGLQPQHF
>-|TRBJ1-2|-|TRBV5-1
TGCGCCAGCAGCTCGGGGCGAGGGGGTAGTGGCTACACCTTC
CASSSGRGGSGYTF
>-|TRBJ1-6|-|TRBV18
TGTGCCAGCTCCCTCACCTCCTCAGTTAATTCACCCCTCCACTTT
CASSLTSSVNSPLHF